This T cell receptor beta chain was captured by sequencing in a study of post-analysis software for immune sequencing data. Study as a whole: Relapsing-remitting, secondary progressive and progressive-relapsing forms made up the multiple sclerosis disease courses. Notes on the study in general: Compared against controls, patients with multiple sclerosis displayed significantly lower normalized Chao1 diversity.

This clonotype was seen only a few times. Its antigen is undetermined. The junction does not match germline at one end; this may be a read error. TCR beta libraries were prepared from cDNA with unique molecular identifiers. Using its own MiXCR run on the PCR reads, TCRdb lists one record per CDR3 protein. The sample yields some 800,000 distinct CDR3 sequences, 46% seen once. Sequencing was done on a sample of blood. This sequence was found in a girl aged 5-17 years with multiple sclerosis.

This CDR3 is CASSNSGTTYNEQFF. The CDR3 DNA follows: TGTGCCAGCAGTAACTCCGGGACTACCTACAATGAGCAGTTCTTC. The chain combines TRBV6-2 or TRBV6-3 with TRBJ2-1; 7 positions agree with TRBD2. The V gene's germline CDR1 is MNHEY and CDR2 SVGEGT. The length of the CDR3 is 15 residues.